The next 21 T cell receptor beta chains were all read from a single sample in a study of blood T cell repertoires in COVID-19. The method was immunoSEQ multiplex PCR; TCRdb's version includes in-frame clones alone and lacks a portion of them. Here the sample spans 450,000 or so clones, 90% being singletons. The sample taken for sequencing was PBMCs or T cells enriched from blood (not recorded which). The receptors derive from a man aged 18 to 30 who had recovered from COVID-19.

This clone has only one observation. V usage is TRBV5-5 and J usage is TRBJ1-2, with TRBD1 as a possible D gene (6 bases). This CDR3 region has 14 residues. Germline lookup yields CDR1 SGHKS and CDR2 YYEKEE (reference sequence). The V gene lost 0 bases and the J gene lost 4 bases, with 10 bases spanning the gap. The DNA of the CDR3 is TGTGCCAGCAGCTTGGACAGGGTTGTCTATGGCTACACCTTC. Protein product: CASSLDRVVYGYTF.

The rearrangement links TRBV4-1 to TRBJ1-1; D possibly corresponds to TRBD1 (6 bases). V was shortened by 0 bases and J by 3 bases, with 14 bases between the two germline ends. This CDR3 region has 16 residues. Germline CDR1 reads MGHRA; CDR2 reads YSYEKL. The CDR3 DNA is TGCGCCAGCAGCCAAGATATCGGACAGCCCTACACTGAAGCTTTCTTT. Amino acids: CASSQDIGQPYTEAFF.

The V and J genes are TRBV27 and TRBJ2-7; the D gene is possibly TRBD1 (6 bases). The CDR3 has 14 residues. Germline CDR1 and CDR2: MNHEY and SMNVEV (reference sequence). V lost 5 bases and J 7 bases, leaving 18 bases between the germline ends. The CDR3 nucleotides are TGTGCCAGCAGTCAGATTCCCAGGGGTGGGGAGCAGTACTTC. This codes for CASSQIPRGGEQYF.

This chain links TRBV28 with TRBJ2-7; TRBD1 aligns across 9 bases. V gave up 7 bases and J gave up 1 base; unmatched junction bases: 8. Germline V gene data show CDR1 as MDHEN and CDR2 as SYDVKM. This CDR3 comprises 15 residues. The CDR3 nucleotides are TGTGCCAGCACTCTAACCGGGACAGGGTCCTACGAGCAGTACTTC. Its translation: CASTLTGTGSYEQYF.

The J gene is TRBJ1-2, the V gene TRBV6-5, with D possibly being TRBD1 (6 bases). CDR3 size: 12 residues. The germline gives CDR1 MNHEY, CDR2 SVGAGI. The V and J ends lost 8 bases and 6 bases respectively, with 13 bases between them. CDR3 residues: CASRKGGDGYTF. The CDR3 nucleotides read TGTGCCAGCCGGAAAGGGGGGGATGGCTACACCTTC.

The chain uses TRBV21-1 and TRBJ2-2; the DNA was not compared with TRBD1, the D call given in the table. TRBV21-1 is listed as a pseudogene. The CDR3 extends over 17 amino acids. CDR3 sequence reads: CASSSKTGTGCTGELFF. CDR3 DNA sequence: TGTGCCAGCAGCTCCAAAACCGGGACAGGATGCACCGGGGAGCTGTTTTTT.

V is TRBV7-9 and J is TRBJ2-1, with a possible D match to TRBD1 (6 bases). The germline CDR1 and CDR2 sequences are SEHNR and FQNEAQ (reference sequence). The CDR3 has 17 residues. Trimming removed 1 base from V and 7 bases from J, with 20 bases in between. The CDR3 DNA is TGTGCCAGCAGCTTAGTTACAGGGTATAGGAGCTTGAATGAGCAGTTCTTC. It yields the protein CASSLVTGYRSLNEQFF.

V and J are TRBV6-5 and TRBJ2-7; 9 bases match TRBD1. CDR1 MNHEY and CDR2 SVGAGI come from the germline V gene. This CDR3 has 14 amino acids. After removal of 10 bases from V and 6 bases from J, the junction contained 13 bases not matched to a gene. The CDR3 sequence is CATHGRQGEGEQYF. The CDR3 DNA reads as TGTGCCACCCACGGTCGACAGGGGGAAGGCGAGCAGTACTTC.

J is TRBJ2-5 and V is TRBV24-1; TRBD2 agrees at 10 bases. Germline lookup yields CDR1 KGHDR and CDR2 SFDVKD. The junction had 19 bases not matched to a gene; V was cut back by 7 bases and J by 0 bases. The CDR3 covers 20 residues. The CDR3 sequence: CATSSPSTVAGGQDQETQYF. Written as DNA, the CDR3 is TGTGCCACCAGCTCCCCCTCCACTGTAGCGGGGGGTCAAGACCAAGAGACCCAGTACTTC.

The J gene is TRBJ1-3, the V gene TRBV6-5; D is ambiguous. This CDR3 spans 13 amino acids. V gave up 5 bases and J gave up 4 bases, with 9 bases separating them. The germline V gene has CDR1 MNHEY and CDR2 SVGAGI. Written as DNA, the CDR3 is TGTGCCAGCAGTCTACTAGGGGGAAACACCATATATTTT. Amino acid sequence: CASSLLGGNTIYF.

V is TRBV2 and J is TRBJ1-5, with a possible D match to TRBD1 (6 bases). Trimming stripped 2 bases from V and 6 bases from J, with 11 bases between. The CDR3 consists of 14 residues. Germline V CDR1 and CDR2: SNHLY, FYNNEI. The CDR3 coding sequence is TGTGCCAGCAGTGAAAGGGGGGGTGGTCAGCCCCAGCATTTT. Its protein product is CASSERGGGQPQHF.

The V call is TRBV9, the J call TRBJ2-1, with 7 bases matching TRBD2. CDR1 SGDLS and CDR2 YYNGEE come from the germline V gene. This CDR3 is 17 amino acids long. Unmatched junction bases numbered 15, after V lost 0 bases and J lost 9 bases. The CDR3 region has the DNA TGTGCCAGCAGCGTAGGGAGCGGGGTACGCCGGTCCGGTGAGCAGTTCTTC. It yields the protein CASSVGSGVRRSGEQFF.

V and J are TRBV28 and TRBJ2-7; maybe TRBD2 (6 bases). CDR3 length equals 12 residues. V was cut by 6 bases and J by 9 bases, with 15 bases left in between. The germline gives CDR1 MDHEN, CDR2 SYDVKM. The CDR3 loop reads CASRERPGAQYF. The CDR3, as DNA: TGTGCCAGCAGGGAAAGACCGGGAGCGCAGTACTTC.

This clone was recorded once. The gene calls are TRBV11-2 and TRBJ2-7, with TRBD2 matching 8 bases. The CDR3 runs 15 residues. CDR1 and CDR2 (germline): SGHAT, FQNNGV. V was pared by 5 bases and J by 0 bases, with 6 bases of the junction left unmatched. CDR3 amino acids: CASSPREGFSYEQYF. In DNA, the CDR3 is TGTGCCAGCAGCCCCCGGGAGGGGTTCTCCTACGAGCAGTACTTC. The full variable domain, rest sourced from reference TRBV11-2 and TRBJ2-7, is EAGVAQSPRYKIIEKRQSVAFWCNPISGHATLYWYQQILGQGPKLLIQFQNNGVVDDSQLPKDRFSAERLKGVDSTLKIQPAKLEDSAVYLCASSPREGFSYEQYFGPGTRLTVT.

CDR3 nucleotide sequence: TGTGCCAGCAGCCAAGTTGGGCCGAACACTGAAGCTTTCTTT. Residues: CASSQVGPNTEAFF. This chain connects TRBV3-1 (or the pseudogene TRBV3-2) to TRBJ1-1; D not certain. Trimming took off 1 base at V and 1 base at J, with 7 bases between the two ends. The CDR3 runs to 14 residues. The V gene's germline CDR1 is LGHDT and CDR2 YNNKEL (reference sequence).

The genes are TRBV28 and TRBJ1-4; D uncertain. This CDR3 is built from 12 residues. Trimming shortened V by 2 bases and J by 11 bases, and 9 bases separated the two germline ends. Per the germline V gene, CDR1 is MDHEN and CDR2 is SYDVKM. DNA for the CDR3: TGTGCCAGCAGTTTAGACGCCGGGAAACTGTTTTTT. As protein: CASSLDAGKLFF.

This clone showed up just once. V and J are TRBV30 and TRBJ2-7, with D possibly being TRBD1 (7 bases). V gave up 8 bases and J gave up 4 bases, with 15 bases separating them. Germline CDR1 reads GTSNPN; CDR2 reads SVGIG (reference sequence). This CDR3 has 12 amino acids. The CDR3 bases are TGTGCCCAGGGGGGCCACGGGTACGAGCAGTACTTC. Amino acids: CAQGGHGYEQYF.

V is TRBV10-1 and J is TRBJ1-1, with D unclear. Germline V gene sequence: CDR1 WNHNN, CDR2 SYGVQD (reference sequence). This CDR3 has 12 residues. Trimming shortened V by 8 bases and J by 8 bases, and 15 bases separated the two germline ends. The CDR3 spells CASPKAPAEAFF. CDR3 nucleotides: TGCGCCAGCCCCAAAGCGCCGGCCGAAGCTTTCTTT.

This clone was found once. The chain recombines TRBV9 with TRBJ1-2; 7 bases align to TRBD1. V was pared by 1 base and J by 7 bases, with 4 bases of the junction left unmatched. CDR3 size: 13 residues. The germline V gene has CDR1 SGDLS and CDR2 YYNGEE. The CDR3, as DNA: TGTGCCAGCAGCGTAACAGGGGCCGGTGGCTACACCTTC. Its translation is CASSVTGAGGYTF. Variable domain in full (rest from reference TRBV9 and TRBJ1-2): DSGVTQTPKHLITATGQRVTLRCSPRSGDLSVYWYQQSLDQGLQFLIQYYNGEERAKGNILERFSAQQFPDLHSELNLSSLELGDSALYFCASSVTGAGGYTFGSGTRLTVV.

J is TRBJ1-1 and V is TRBV27, with D tentatively TRBD1 (6 bases). V was shortened by 4 bases and J by 8 bases, with 17 bases between the two germline ends. CDR1 and CDR2 (germline): MNHEY, SMNVEV (reference sequence). The CDR3 has 14 amino acids. CDR3 sequence (DNA): TGTGCCAGCAGTTCCTTAACCCGGACAGCCGAAGCTTTCTTT. Amino acids: CASSSLTRTAEAFF.

The chain couples TRBV28 to TRBJ1-2; a weak D match, TRBD1 (5 bases). From germline, CDR1 is MDHEN and CDR2 SYDVKM. The V end was cut by 1 base, the J end by 8 bases, with 11 bases between. This CDR3 contains 13 residues. The CDR3 sequence: CASSLYRGSGYTF. In nucleotides, the CDR3 is TGTGCCAGCAGTTTATATAGGGGCAGCGGCTACACCTTC.